The rows below give T cell receptor beta chains drawn from one sample of a study of OX40 agonist ivuxolimab in advanced cancers. Using immunoSEQ multiplex PCR, the repertoire was profiled, and TCRdb retains in-frame clones only, with some absent. In the table there are some 15,000 clones, approximately 92% of which are singletons. Sequencing used CD4+ or CD8+ T cells sorted from blood, obtained in a trial of the OX40 agonist ivuxolimab. These receptors were collected from an adult with an advanced solid tumor such as melanoma, head and neck, liver or kidney cancer. The CDR3 runs from the conserved cysteine through the conserved F or W. The order of the fields is clone size, V gene, J gene, CDR3 protein. Only part of the rows carry a size: once, few, many, or a class if the clone is expanded.

>-|TRBV7-6|TRBJ2-1
CASSLSGGAYNEQFF
>-|TRBV4-1|TRBJ2-7
CASGTNYGF
>-|TRBV5-5|TRBJ2-2
CASSLFASGQDTGELFF
>-|TRBV28|TRBJ2-7
CASSYHKRALGLENEQYF
>-|TRBV9|TRBJ2-1
CASSVAGGSYNEQFF
>-|TRBV7-9|TRBJ2-7
CASSLVLAGETYEQYF
>-|TRBV29-1|TRBJ2-2
CSPDALRHSNTGELFF
>-|TRBV27|TRBJ2-7
CASSPTGVLYEQYF
>-|TRBV27|TRBJ2-3
CASSLLGTGWADTQYF
>once|TRBV11-3|TRBJ2-6
CASSIRGSGANVLTF
>-|TRBV7-9|TRBJ1-2
CASSSSNDPGDGYTF
>-|TRBV28|TRBJ2-2
CASTRDTDGELFF
>-|TRBV2|TRBJ1-2
CASRDRGGGYTF
>-|TRBV6-6|TRBJ2-1
CASSYMIAGSDNEQFF
>-|TRBV19|TRBJ2-4
CASSIPGVPKNIQYF
>-|TRBV7-6|TRBJ2-7
CATGPGDEQYF
>-|TRBV15|TRBJ2-7
CATSSPRGALDEQYF
>-|TRBV11-3|TRBJ1-1
CASSFVMAQVTEAFF
>-|TRBV7-8|TRBJ1-2
CASSSRGFGYTF
>-|TRBV14|TRBJ2-1
CASSQHRDPRSYNEQFF
>-|TRBV4-1|TRBJ1-1
CASSLTAMNTEAFF
>-|TRBV10-2|TRBJ2-3
CASSPMDAPFRTDTQYF
>-|TRBV25-1|TRBJ1-1
CASSTGSHTEAFF
>-|TRBV13|TRBJ2-3
CASSLQGHTQYF
>once|TRBV29-1|TRBJ2-3
CSALTSGVPDTQYF
>-|TRBV4-2|TRBJ2-7
CASSPLEVESGSYEQYF
>-|TRBV28|TRBJ2-5
CASGPRTRGETQYF
>-|TRBV7-9|TRBJ2-7
CASSPQGVSYEQYF
>once|TRBV27|TRBJ2-1
CASSLSAASESSYNEQFF
>-|TRBV7-8|TRBJ2-7
CASSLSVSYEQYF
>-|TRBV28|TRBJ1-2
CASSPLGFDGYTF
>-|TRBV11-2|TRBJ1-1
CASSLVTSGGTEAFF
>-|TRBV5-6|TRBJ1-1
CASSDMNTEAFF
>-|TRBV5-4|TRBJ2-7
CASSLAPDEQYF
>-|TRBV19|TRBJ1-5
CASSIYHGGRDQPQHF
>-|TRBV6-1|TRBJ2-3
CASSEALEQYTDTQYF
>-|TRBV2|TRBJ2-7
CASSDRGRDEQYF
>-|TRBV13|TRBJ2-7
CASGANLQDHEQYF
>-|TRBV5-1|TRBJ2-2
CASSLAPGTGELFF
>-|TRBV7-6|TRBJ1-1
CASSLGVSGEAFF
>-|TRBV11-3|TRBJ1-3
CASSQTGYYGNTIYF
>-|TRBV28|TRBJ1-5
CASSLAAEPQHF
>-|TRBV5-1|TRBJ2-4
CASSDRDRENIQYF
>-|TRBV10-3|-
CAISEEGSYEQYF
>-|TRBV9|TRBJ2-7
CASSVGQGLLFYEQYF
>few|TRBV29-1|TRBJ1-2
CSVGDARDLYGYTF
>-|TRBV19|TRBJ2-7
CASSWLPGAYEQYF
>-|TRBV30|TRBJ1-3
CAWSSGNTIYF
>-|TRBV11-2|TRBJ1-1
CASSFITEAFF
>-|TRBV25-1|TRBJ1-1
CASNRGTEAFF
>-|TRBV27|TRBJ2-3
CGAGTGSTDTQYF
>once|TRBV9|TRBJ2-1
CASSVDGDNEQFF
>-|TRBV5-7|TRBJ2-2
CASSWEMANTGELFF
>-|TRBV28|TRBJ2-1
CASSSDRVSYNEQFF
>once|TRBV27|TRBJ1-4
CASSFGGPNEKLFF
>-|TRBV13|TRBJ2-7
CASSPDNYEQYF
>-|TRBV7-8|TRBJ2-7
CASSIASDFSYEQYF